A selection of T cell receptor beta chains follows, all from one sample in a study of cytomegalovirus exposure and HLA in healthy donors. The table came from immunoSEQ multiplex PCR; TCRdb's copy has only in-frame clones and leaves some out. The sample table includes tens of thousands of clones. Sequencing used PBMCs. These receptors were obtained from a male donor in good health and CMV-seropositive. CDR3s include the opening cysteine and the closing phenylalanine or tryptophan. D genes are given only for firm matches.

d_gene: NA; j_gene: TRBJ2-1; v_gene: TRBV7-9; CDR3nt: TGTGCCAGCAGCGAACGAAATACGGGTCAGCAGTTCTTC; CDR3aa: CASSERNTGQQFF
d_gene: TRBD1; j_gene: TRBJ1-6; v_gene: TRBV7-9; CDR3nt: TGTGCCAGCAGCCCGGGACAGGGAGGATCACCCCTCCACTTT; CDR3aa: CASSPGQGGSPLHF
d_gene: TRBD1; j_gene: TRBJ1-2; v_gene: TRBV19; CDR3nt: TGTGCCAGTAACGACGGGACAGGGGAATTCTATGGCTACACCTTC; CDR3aa: CASNDGTGEFYGYTF
d_gene: NA; j_gene: TRBJ1-1; v_gene: TRBV2; CDR3nt: TGTGCCAGCAGTCCCTTTACGGGCACTGAAGCTTTCTTT; CDR3aa: CASSPFTGTEAFF
d_gene: NA; j_gene: TRBJ1-1; v_gene: TRBV11-2; CDR3nt: TGTGCCAGCAGCTTAGACATGGACAGCCCTCGTGAAGCTTTCTTT; CDR3aa: CASSLDMDSPREAFF
d_gene: NA; j_gene: TRBJ2-3; v_gene: TRBV29-1; CDR3nt: TGCAGGGTATCGGCCCGGGGGGCCCCAGATACGCAGTATTTT; CDR3aa: CRVSARGAPDTQYF
d_gene: TRBD2; j_gene: TRBJ2-7; v_gene: TRBV5-1; CDR3nt: TGCGCCAGCAGCTTTGGGGGGGACTCCCTGGGCTACGAGCAGTACTTC; CDR3aa: CASSFGGDSLGYEQYF
d_gene: NA; j_gene: TRBJ2-3; v_gene: TRBV7-2; CDR3nt: TGTGCCAGCAGATTATACACAGATACGCAGTATTTT; CDR3aa: CASRLYTDTQYF
d_gene: NA; j_gene: TRBJ2-2; v_gene: TRBV27; CDR3nt: TGTGCCAGCAAGGGGCCCTCGAACACCGGGGAGCTGTTTTTT; CDR3aa: CASKGPSNTGELFF
d_gene: NA; j_gene: TRBJ2-5; v_gene: TRBV5-1; CDR3nt: TGCGCCAGCAGCTTTACAGGGTGGGAAGAGACCCAGTACTTC; CDR3aa: CASSFTGWEETQYF
d_gene: NA; j_gene: TRBJ2-1; v_gene: TRBV25-1; CDR3nt: TGTGCCAGCAGGTCCCTGTATCAGGGAGGCAATGAGCAGTTCTTC; CDR3aa: CASRSLYQGGNEQFF
d_gene: NA; j_gene: TRBJ2-3; v_gene: TRBV28; CDR3nt: TGTGCCAGCAGTATCCCCCAGGGTGCAGATACGCAGTATTTT; CDR3aa: CASSIPQGADTQYF
d_gene: NA; j_gene: TRBJ2-7; v_gene: TRBV4-3; CDR3nt: TGCGCCAGCAGCCAAGGCAGGGGTGATGAGGCCTACGAGCAGTACTTC; CDR3aa: CASSQGRGDEAYEQYF
d_gene: TRBD1; j_gene: TRBJ2-7; v_gene: TRBV5-1; CDR3nt: TGCGCCAGCAGAATCGACAGGGACGAGCAGTACTTC; CDR3aa: CASRIDRDEQYF
d_gene: TRBD1; j_gene: TRBJ2-5; v_gene: TRBV29-1; CDR3nt: TGCAGCGTTGCGACAGGGGGTCCAGAGACCCAGTACTTC; CDR3aa: CSVATGGPETQYF
d_gene: TRBD2; j_gene: TRBJ2-7; v_gene: TRBV6-5; CDR3nt: TGTGCCAGCAGTTACTCAGGGACTAGCGACTACGAGCAGTACTTC; CDR3aa: CASSYSGTSDYEQYF